This TCR beta chain was captured in a study of post-analysis software for immune sequencing data. Study overall: Relapsing-remitting, secondary progressive and progressive-relapsing courses of multiple sclerosis were included. Regarding the study as a whole: Relative to controls, patients with multiple sclerosis showed significantly lower normalized Chao1 diversity. The five TRBV segments detected at higher frequency in patients than in controls included TRBV5-6, TRBV5-1 and TRBV20-1.

A remark on this clonotype: The target antigen is unknown. One end of the junction is discordant with germline, which a read error may explain.

The TCR beta cDNA libraries contained unique molecular identifiers. cDNA molecules numbering about 470,000 came from around 1 to 10 million T cells. MiXCR, applied by TCRdb to the PCR reads, yields one record per CDR3 protein. The sample consists of hundreds of thousands of distinct CDR3 sequences, roughly 58% of them appearing once. This CDR3 spans 13 amino acids. Per germline, CDR1 DFQATT and CDR2 SNEGSKA (reference sequence). Sample: blood. The clonotype originates from a girl aged 5-17 years with multiple sclerosis. The chain joins TRBV20-1 to TRBJ2-5; TRBD2 might be the D (7 bases). The CDR3 is CSAEERGQGTQYF. Written as DNA, the CDR3 is TGCAGTGCAGAGGAGCGGGGACAAGGGACCCAGTACTTC.